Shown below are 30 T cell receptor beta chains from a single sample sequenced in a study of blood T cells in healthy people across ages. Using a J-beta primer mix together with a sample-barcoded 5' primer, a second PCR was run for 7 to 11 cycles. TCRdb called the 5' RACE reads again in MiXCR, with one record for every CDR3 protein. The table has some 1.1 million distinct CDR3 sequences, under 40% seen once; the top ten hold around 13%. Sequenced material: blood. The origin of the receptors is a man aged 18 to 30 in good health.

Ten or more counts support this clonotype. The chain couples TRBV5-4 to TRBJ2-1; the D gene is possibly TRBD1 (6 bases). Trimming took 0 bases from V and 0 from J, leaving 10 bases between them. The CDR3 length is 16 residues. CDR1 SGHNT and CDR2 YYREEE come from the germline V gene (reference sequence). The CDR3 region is CASSLDRASSYNEQFF. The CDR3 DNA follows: TGTGCCAGCAGCTTGGACAGGGCCAGCTCCTACAATGAGCAGTTCTTC. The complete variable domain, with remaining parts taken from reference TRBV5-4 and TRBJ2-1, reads ETGVTQSPTHLIKTRGQQVTLRCSSQSGHNTVSWYQQALGQGPQFIFQYYREEENGRGNFPPRFSGLQFPNYSSELNVNALELDDSALYLCASSLDRASSYNEQFFGPGTRLTVL.

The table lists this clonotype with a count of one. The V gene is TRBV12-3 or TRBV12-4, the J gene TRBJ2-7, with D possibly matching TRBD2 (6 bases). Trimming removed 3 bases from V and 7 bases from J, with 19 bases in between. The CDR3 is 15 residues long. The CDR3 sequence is CASSLRRAARNEQYF. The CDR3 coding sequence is TGTGCCAGCAGTTTGAGGAGGGCCGCGAGAAATGAGCAGTACTTC.

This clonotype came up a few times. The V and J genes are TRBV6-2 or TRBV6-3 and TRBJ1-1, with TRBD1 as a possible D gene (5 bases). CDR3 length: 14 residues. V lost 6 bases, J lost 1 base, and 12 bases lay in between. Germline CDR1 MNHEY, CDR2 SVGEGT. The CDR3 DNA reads TGTGCCAGCAGCCGCCTCGGGGCGAACACTGAAGCTTTCTTT. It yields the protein CASSRLGANTEAFF.

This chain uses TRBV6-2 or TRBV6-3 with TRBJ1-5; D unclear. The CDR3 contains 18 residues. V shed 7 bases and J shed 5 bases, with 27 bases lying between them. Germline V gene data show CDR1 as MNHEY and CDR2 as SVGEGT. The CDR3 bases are TGTGCCAGCACTCAACGGGGTTACGAGGGCGGGGTCCATCAGCCCCAGCATTTT. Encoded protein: CASTQRGYEGGVHQPQHF.

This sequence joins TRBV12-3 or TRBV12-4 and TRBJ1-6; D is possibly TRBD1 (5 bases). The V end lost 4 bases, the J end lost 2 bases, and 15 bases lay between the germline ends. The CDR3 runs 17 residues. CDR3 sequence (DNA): TGTGCCAGCAGTTCAGGGTTGGTGAGCGCCTATAATTCACCCCTCCACTTT. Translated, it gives CASSSGLVSAYNSPLHF.

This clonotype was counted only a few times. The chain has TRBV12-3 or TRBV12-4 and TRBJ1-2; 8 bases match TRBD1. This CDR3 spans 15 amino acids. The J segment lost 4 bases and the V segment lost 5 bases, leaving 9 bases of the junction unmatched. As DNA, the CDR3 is TGTGCCAGCAGTCCGCCCGGACAGGGTATCTATGGCTACACCTTC. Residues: CASSPPGQGIYGYTF.

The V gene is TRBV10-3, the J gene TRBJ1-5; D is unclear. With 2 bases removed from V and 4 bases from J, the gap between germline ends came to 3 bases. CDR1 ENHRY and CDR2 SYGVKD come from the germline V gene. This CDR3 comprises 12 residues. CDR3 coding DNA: TGTGCCATCAGTGAGACAAATCAGCCCCAGCATTTT. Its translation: CAISETNQPQHF.

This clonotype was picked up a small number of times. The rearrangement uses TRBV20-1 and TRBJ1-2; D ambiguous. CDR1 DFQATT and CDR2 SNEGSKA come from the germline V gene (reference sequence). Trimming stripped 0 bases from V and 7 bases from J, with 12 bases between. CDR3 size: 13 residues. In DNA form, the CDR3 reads TGCAGTGCTAGAGATAACAGCATAGGTGGCTACACCTTC. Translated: CSARDNSIGGYTF.

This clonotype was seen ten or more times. The CDR3 DNA reads TGTGCCAGCAGGTACAGGGGGCGATCAGTCTACAATGAGCAGTTCTTC. It specifies CASRYRGRSVYNEQFF. This chain uses TRBV12-3 or TRBV12-4 with TRBJ2-1; 9 bases are shared with TRBD1. The CDR3 totals 16 residues. V dropped 6 bases and J dropped 3; count of bases not matched to a gene: 9.

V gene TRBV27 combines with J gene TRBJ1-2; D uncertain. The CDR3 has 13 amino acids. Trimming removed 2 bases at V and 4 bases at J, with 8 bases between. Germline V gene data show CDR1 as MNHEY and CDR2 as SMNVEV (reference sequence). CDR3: CASSLSYSYGYTF. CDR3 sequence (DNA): TGTGCCAGCAGTTTAAGTTATAGCTATGGCTACACCTTC.

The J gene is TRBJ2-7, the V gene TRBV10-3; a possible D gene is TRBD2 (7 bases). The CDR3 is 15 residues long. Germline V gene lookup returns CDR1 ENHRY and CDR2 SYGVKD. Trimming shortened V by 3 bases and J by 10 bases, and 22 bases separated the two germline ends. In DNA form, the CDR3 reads TGTGCCATCAGTGACACCGGGACGGGGGGCTTGGTTCAGTACTTC. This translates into CAISDTGTGGLVQYF.

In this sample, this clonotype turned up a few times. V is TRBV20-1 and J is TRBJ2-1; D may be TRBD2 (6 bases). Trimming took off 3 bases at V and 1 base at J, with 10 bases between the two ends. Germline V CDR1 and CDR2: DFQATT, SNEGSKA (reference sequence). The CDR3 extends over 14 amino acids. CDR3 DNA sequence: TGCAGTGCTAGCGGGGAGGTTTCCTACAATGAGCAGTTCTTC. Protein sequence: CSASGEVSYNEQFF.

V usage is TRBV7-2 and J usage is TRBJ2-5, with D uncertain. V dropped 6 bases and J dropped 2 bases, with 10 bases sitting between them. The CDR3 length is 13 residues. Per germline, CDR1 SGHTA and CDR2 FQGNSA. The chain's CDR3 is CASRFAVQETQYF. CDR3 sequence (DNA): TGTGCCAGCAGGTTCGCGGTTCAAGAGACCCAGTACTTC.

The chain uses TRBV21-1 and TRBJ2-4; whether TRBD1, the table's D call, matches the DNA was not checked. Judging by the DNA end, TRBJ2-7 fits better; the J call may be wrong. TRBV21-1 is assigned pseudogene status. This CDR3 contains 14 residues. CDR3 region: CAGRTGLVSYEQYF. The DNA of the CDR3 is TGTGCCGGAAGGACAGGATTAGTCTCCTACGAGCAGTACTTC.

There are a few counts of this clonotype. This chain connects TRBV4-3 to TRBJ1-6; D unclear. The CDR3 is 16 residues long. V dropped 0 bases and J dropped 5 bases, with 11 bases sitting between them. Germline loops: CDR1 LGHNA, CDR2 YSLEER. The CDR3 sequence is CASSQEVGRDNSPLHF. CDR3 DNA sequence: TGCGCCAGCAGCCAAGAGGTCGGGAGGGATAATTCACCCCTCCACTTT.

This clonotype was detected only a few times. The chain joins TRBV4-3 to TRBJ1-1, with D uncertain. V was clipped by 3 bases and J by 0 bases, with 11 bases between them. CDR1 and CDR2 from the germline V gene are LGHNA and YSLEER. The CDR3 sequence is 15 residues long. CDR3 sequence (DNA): TGCGCCAGCAGCCAGTTCCTTGTATTGAACACTGAAGCTTTCTTT. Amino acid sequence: CASSQFLVLNTEAFF.

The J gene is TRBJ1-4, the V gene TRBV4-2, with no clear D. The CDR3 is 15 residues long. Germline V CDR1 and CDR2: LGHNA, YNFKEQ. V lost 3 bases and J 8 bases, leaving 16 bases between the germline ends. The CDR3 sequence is CASSQTGQEEEKLFF. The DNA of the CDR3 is TGTGCCAGCAGCCAGACCGGGCAGGAGGAGGAAAAACTGTTTTTT.

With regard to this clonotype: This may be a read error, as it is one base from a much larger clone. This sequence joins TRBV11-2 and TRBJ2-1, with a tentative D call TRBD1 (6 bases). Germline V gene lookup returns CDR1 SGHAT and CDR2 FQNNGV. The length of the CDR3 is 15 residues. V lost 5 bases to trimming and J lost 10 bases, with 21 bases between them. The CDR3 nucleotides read TGTGCCAGCAGCCTCGACAGGACTTCCTCCTACGAGCAGTTCTTC. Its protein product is CASSLDRTSSYEQFF.

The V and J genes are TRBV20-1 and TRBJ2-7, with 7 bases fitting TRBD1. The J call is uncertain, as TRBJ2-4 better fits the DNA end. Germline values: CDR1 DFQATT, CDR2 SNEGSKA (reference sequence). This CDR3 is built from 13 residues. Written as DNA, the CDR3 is TGCAGTGCAGGGGGCATAGCCAAAAACATTCAGTACTTC. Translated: CSAGGIAKNIQYF.

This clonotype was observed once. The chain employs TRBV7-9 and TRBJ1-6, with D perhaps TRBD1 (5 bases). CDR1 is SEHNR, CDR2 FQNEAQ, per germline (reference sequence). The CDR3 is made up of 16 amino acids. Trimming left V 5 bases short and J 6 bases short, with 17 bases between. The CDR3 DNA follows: TGTGCCAGCAGCCTAGGGACCGTCCATCGTAATTCACCCCTCCACTTT. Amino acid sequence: CASSLGTVHRNSPLHF.

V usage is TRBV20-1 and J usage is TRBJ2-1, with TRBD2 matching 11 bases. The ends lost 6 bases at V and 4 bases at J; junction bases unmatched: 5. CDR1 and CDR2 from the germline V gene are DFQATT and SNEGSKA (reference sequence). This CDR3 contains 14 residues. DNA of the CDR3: TGCAGTGCGTTTAGCGGGGGGGGATACAATGAGCAGTTCTTC. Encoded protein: CSAFSGGGYNEQFF.

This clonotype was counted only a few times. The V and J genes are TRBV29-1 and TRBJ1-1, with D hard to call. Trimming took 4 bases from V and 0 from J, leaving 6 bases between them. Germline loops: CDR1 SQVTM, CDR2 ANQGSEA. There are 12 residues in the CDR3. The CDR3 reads CSVVRMNTEAFF. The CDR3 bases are TGCAGCGTTGTAAGAATGAACACTGAAGCTTTCTTT.

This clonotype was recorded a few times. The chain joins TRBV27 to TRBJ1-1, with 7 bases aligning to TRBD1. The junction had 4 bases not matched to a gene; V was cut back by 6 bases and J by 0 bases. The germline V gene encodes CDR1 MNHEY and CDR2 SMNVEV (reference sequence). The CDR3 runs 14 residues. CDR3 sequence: CASRLGQLNTEAFF. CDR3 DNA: TGTGCCAGCAGGCTGGGACAGCTGAACACTGAAGCTTTCTTT.

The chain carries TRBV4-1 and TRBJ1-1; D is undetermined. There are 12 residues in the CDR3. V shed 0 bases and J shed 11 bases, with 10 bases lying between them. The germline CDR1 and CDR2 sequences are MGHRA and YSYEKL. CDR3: CASSQEREMAFF. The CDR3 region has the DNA TGCGCCAGCAGCCAAGAAAGGGAAATGGCTTTCTTT.

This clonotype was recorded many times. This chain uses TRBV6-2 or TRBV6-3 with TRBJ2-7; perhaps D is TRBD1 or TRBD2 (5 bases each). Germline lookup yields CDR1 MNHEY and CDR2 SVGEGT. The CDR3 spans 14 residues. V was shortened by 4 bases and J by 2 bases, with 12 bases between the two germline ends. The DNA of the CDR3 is TGTGCCAGCAGTTTAGCCGGGGCAGCCTACGAGCAGTACTTC. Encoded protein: CASSLAGAAYEQYF.

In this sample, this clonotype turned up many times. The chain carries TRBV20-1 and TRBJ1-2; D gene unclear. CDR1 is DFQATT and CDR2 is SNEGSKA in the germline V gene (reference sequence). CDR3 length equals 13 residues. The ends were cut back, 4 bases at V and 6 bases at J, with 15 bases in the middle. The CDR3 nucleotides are TGCAGTGCTACGCCGGGATCTACCGATGGCTACACCTTC. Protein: CSATPGSTDGYTF.

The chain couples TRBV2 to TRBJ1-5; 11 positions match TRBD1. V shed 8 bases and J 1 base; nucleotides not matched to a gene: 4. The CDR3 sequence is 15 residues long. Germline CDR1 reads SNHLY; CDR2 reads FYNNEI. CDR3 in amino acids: CASGGTGGSNQPQHF. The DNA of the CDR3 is TGTGCCAGCGGCGGGACAGGGGGGAGCAATCAGCCCCAGCATTTT.

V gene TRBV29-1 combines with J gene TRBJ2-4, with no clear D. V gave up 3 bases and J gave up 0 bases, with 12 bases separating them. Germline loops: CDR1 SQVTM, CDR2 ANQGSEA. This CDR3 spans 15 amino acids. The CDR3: CSVEVLHLAKNIQYF. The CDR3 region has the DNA TGCAGCGTTGAGGTCTTACACCTAGCCAAAAACATTCAGTACTTC. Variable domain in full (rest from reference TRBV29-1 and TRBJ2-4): SAVISQKPSRDICQRGTSLTIQCQVDSQVTMMFWYRQQPGQSLTLIATANQGSEATYESGFVIDKFPISRPNLTFSTLTVSNMSPEDSSIYLCSVEVLHLAKNIQYFGAGTRLSVL.

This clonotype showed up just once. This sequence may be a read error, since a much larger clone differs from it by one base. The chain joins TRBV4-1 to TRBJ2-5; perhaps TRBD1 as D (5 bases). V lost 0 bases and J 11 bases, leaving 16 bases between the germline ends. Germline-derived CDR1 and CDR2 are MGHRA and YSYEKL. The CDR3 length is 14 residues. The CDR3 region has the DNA TGCGCCAGCAGCCAAGATCCAGGGTTCAATGAGCAGTACTTC. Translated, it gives CASSQDPGFNEQYF.

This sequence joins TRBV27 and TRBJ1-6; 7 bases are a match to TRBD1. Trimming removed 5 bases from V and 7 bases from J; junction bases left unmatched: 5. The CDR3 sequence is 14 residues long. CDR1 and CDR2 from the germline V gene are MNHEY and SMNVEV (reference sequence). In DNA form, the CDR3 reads TGTGCCAGCAGTGCCTACAGGGGAAATTCACCCCTCCACTTT. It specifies CASSAYRGNSPLHF.